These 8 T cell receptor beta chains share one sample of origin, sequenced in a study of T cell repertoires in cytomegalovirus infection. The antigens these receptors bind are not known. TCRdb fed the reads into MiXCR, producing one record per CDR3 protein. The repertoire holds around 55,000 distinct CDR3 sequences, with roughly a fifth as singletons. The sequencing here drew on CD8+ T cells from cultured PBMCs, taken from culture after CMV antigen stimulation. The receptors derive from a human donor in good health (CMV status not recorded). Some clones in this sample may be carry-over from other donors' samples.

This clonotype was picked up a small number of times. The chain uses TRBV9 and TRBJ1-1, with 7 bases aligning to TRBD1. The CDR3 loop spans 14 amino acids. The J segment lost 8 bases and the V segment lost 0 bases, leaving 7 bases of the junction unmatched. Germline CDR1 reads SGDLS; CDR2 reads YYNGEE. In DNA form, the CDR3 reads TGTGCCAGCAGCGTAGGACAGGGACCTTGGGAAGCTTTCTTT. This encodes CASSVGQGPWEAFF.

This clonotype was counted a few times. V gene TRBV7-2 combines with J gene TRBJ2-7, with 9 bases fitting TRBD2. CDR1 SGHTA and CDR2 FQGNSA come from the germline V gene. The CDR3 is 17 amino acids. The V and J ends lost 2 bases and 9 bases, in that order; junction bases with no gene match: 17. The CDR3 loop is CASSLSATSGSASGQYF. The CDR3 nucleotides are TGTGCCAGCAGCTTATCAGCGACTAGCGGCTCTGCCAGCGGGCAGTACTTC.

The CDR3 nucleotides are TGTGCCAGCAGCCCCGTCCAGGGCGTTTGGACCTTC. Residues: CASSPVQGVWTF. This sequence joins TRBV7-2 and TRBJ1-2, with D possibly being TRBD1 (5 bases). The CDR3 totals 12 residues. The V end lost 5 bases, the J end lost 14 bases, and 18 bases lay between the germline ends. In germline, CDR1 is SGHTA, CDR2 FQGNSA.

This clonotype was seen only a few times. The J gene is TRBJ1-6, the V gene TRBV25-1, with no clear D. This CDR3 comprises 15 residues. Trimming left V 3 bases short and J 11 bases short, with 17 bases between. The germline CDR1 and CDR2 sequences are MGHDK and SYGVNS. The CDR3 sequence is CASSEPLGDGAPLHF. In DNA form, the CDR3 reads TGTGCCAGCAGTGAGCCACTCGGAGATGGGGCACCCCTCCACTTT.

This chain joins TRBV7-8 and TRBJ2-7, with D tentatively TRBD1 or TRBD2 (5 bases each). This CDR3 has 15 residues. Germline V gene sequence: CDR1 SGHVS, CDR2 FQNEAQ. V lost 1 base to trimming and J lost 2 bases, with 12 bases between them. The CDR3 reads CASSLDEGYTYEQYF. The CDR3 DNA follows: TGTGCCAGCAGCTTAGATGAGGGGTACACCTACGAGCAGTACTTC.

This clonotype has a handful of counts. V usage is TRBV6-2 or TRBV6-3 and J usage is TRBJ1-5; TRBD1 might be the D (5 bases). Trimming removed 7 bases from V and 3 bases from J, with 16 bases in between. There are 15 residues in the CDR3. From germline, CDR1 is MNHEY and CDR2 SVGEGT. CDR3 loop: CASKGTDTSNQPQHF. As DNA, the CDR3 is TGTGCCAGCAAGGGGACCGACACCTCCAATCAGCCCCAGCATTTT.

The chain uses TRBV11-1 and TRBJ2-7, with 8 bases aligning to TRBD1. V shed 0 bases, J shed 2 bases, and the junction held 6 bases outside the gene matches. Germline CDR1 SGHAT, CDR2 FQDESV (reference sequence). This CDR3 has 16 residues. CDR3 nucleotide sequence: TGTGCCAGCAGCTTAGCGACAGGGGTTTCCCCCTACGAGCAGTACTTC. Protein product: CASSLATGVSPYEQYF.

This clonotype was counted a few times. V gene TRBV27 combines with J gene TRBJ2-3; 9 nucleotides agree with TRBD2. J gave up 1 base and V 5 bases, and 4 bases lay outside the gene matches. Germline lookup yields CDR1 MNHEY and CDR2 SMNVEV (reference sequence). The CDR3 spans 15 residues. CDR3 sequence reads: CASSPRLAGTDTQYF. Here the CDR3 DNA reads TGTGCCAGCAGTCCCCGACTAGCGGGCACAGATACGCAGTATTTT.